A selection of T cell receptor beta chains follows, all from one sample in a study of cytomegalovirus exposure and HLA in healthy donors. Profiling relied on immunoSEQ multiplex PCR, and the TCRdb table lists in-frame clones only, not all of them. The table records over 120,000 clones, 70% of them present only once. Source material: PBMCs. Receptors originate from an older woman in good health and CMV-seropositive. CDR3s include the opening cysteine and the closing phenylalanine or tryptophan. D genes are given only for firm matches. Not every row has a clone size; where given, it reads once, few, many or a size class.

>-|TRBV18|TRBJ2-7|-
CASSPGGRSSYEQYF
TGTGCCAGCTCACCGGGGGGGCGTAGCTCCTACGAGCAGTACTTC
>-|TRBV15|TRBJ1-4|-
CATSREARGDEKLFF
TGTGCCACCAGCAGAGAGGCCAGGGGAGATGAAAAACTGTTTTTT
>-|TRBV14|TRBJ1-1|-
CASSFSRVTEAFF
TGTGCCAGCAGCTTCAGCCGGGTTACTGAAGCTTTCTTT
>few|TRBV28|TRBJ1-2|TRBD1
CASRTGTGDGYTF
TGTGCCAGCCGTACCGGGACAGGGGATGGCTACACCTTC
>-|TRBV18|TRBJ1-2|-
CASSPVRDYGYTF
TGTGCCAGCTCACCAGTCCGGGACTATGGCTACACCTTC
>-|TRBV15|TRBJ2-1|-
CATSREEESSYNEQFF
TGTGCCACCAGCAGAGAGGAGGAGAGCTCCTACAATGAGCAGTTCTTC
>-|TRBV5-1|TRBJ2-5|-
CASGTGGGQETQYF
TGCGCCAGCGGCACAGGGGGAGGGCAAGAGACCCAGTACTTC
>-|TRBV6-6|TRBJ1-1|TRBD1
CASSTGDRYYSEAFF
TGTGCCAGCAGTACCGGGGACAGGTACTATTCTGAAGCTTTCTTT
>-|TRBV2|TRBJ2-1|-
CASSRQLLKGNEQFF
TGTGCCAGCAGTCGACAGTTATTAAAGGGGAATGAGCAGTTCTTC
>-|TRBV28|TRBJ2-7|-
CASSATGRYEQYF
TGTGCCAGCAGTGCTACAGGGCGGTACGAGCAGTACTTC
>-|TRBV25-1|TRBJ2-7|TRBD1
CASRDRVNEQYF
TGTGCCAGCCGGGACAGGGTGAACGAGCAGTACTTC
>-|TRBV5-1|TRBJ2-1|-
CASRPPAGPRDEQFF
TGCGCCAGCCGCCCCCCCGCGGGCCCGAGGGATGAGCAGTTCTTC
>-|TRBV10-3|TRBJ2-3|TRBD2
CAIKPGLAGGSTDTQYF
TGTGCCATCAAACCGGGACTAGCGGGAGGCTCCACAGATACGCAGTATTTT
>-|TRBV7-2|TRBJ1-5|TRBD1
CASGVGQGGGNQPQHF
TGTGCCAGCGGCGTTGGACAGGGGGGGGGCAATCAGCCCCAGCATTTT
>-|TRBV10-3|TRBJ1-5|-
CATQGGGYSNQPQHF
TGTGCCACCCAGGGTGGAGGGTATAGCAATCAGCCCCAGCATTTT
>-|TRBV27|TRBJ1-2|TRBD1
CASSLSGQNYGYTF
TGTGCCAGCAGTTTATCGGGACAGAACTATGGCTACACCTTC
>-|TRBV6-5|TRBJ1-2|-
CASSVGRDKNYGYTF
TGTGCCAGCAGTGTGGGGCGCGATAAGAACTATGGCTACACCTTC
>-|TRBV2|TRBJ1-1|-
CASSGTPHTEAFF
TGTGCCAGCAGTGGGACACCTCACACTGAAGCTTTCTTT
>-|TRBV25-1|TRBJ1-2|-
CASSAGYGYTF
TGTGCCAGCAGTGCAGGCTATGGCTACACCTTC
>-|TRBV7-8|TRBJ1-1|TRBD1
CASSPRTGEAFF
TGTGCCAGCAGCCCCAGGACAGGTGAAGCTTTCTTT
>-|TRBV2|TRBJ2-1|-
CASSVDRSSYNEQFF
TGTGCCAGCAGTGTCGACAGGAGCTCCTACAATGAGCAGTTCTTC
>few|TRBV5-1|TRBJ2-1|TRBD2
CASSFGLAGGNEQFF
TGCGCCAGCAGCTTCGGGCTAGCGGGAGGCAATGAGCAGTTCTTC
>-|TRBV6-1|TRBJ1-1|-
CASSEARYEAFF
TGTGCCAGCAGTGAAGCCCGGTATGAAGCTTTCTTT
>-|TRBV27|TRBJ2-7|TRBD2
CASSLTGGTLYEQYF
TGTGCCAGCAGTTTAACGGGAGGAACCCTCTACGAGCAGTACTTC
>-|TRBV6-1|TRBJ1-3|TRBD1
CASSVGTGVSGNTIYF
TGTGCCAGCAGTGTCGGGACAGGGGTTTCTGGAAACACCATATATTTT
>-|TRBV6-5|TRBJ1-5|-
CASRRGDNNQPQHF
TGTGCCAGCAGACGGGGGGATAATAATCAGCCCCAGCATTTT
>-|TRBV5-1|TRBJ1-2|-
CASPQSGYGYTF
TGCGCCAGCCCCCAGTCGGGATATGGCTACACCTTC
>few|TRBV4-1|TRBJ1-1|-
CASSQDRDSRAFF
TGCGCCAGCAGCCAAGATCGTGACAGTCGAGCTTTCTTT
>-|TRBV5-4|TRBJ1-1|-
CASSWQGSAEAFF
TGTGCCAGCAGCTGGCAGGGTTCCGCTGAAGCTTTCTTT
>-|TRBV28|TRBJ1-3|-
CASRVGGGNSGNTIYF
TGTGCCAGCAGGGTAGGGGGGGGGAACTCTGGAAACACCATATATTTT
>-|TRBV10-3|TRBJ2-1|-
CAISDTGTYNEQFF
TGTGCCATCAGTGATACAGGGACCTACAATGAGCAGTTCTTC
>once|TRBV5-1|TRBJ2-5|TRBD1
CASSTGQGARVETQYF
TGCGCCAGCAGCACTGGACAGGGGGCAAGAGTGGAGACCCAGTACTTC
>-|TRBV21-1|TRBJ1-1|-
CPTGNMNTEAFF
TGTCCGACAGGGAACATGAACACTGAAGCTTTCTTT
>-|TRBV29-1|TRBJ1-5|TRBD1
CSVIWGQAGNQPQHF
TGCAGCGTGATATGGGGACAGGCGGGCAATCAGCCCCAGCATTTT
>-|TRBV2|TRBJ2-7|-
CASSEESRNEQYF
TGTGCCAGCAGTGAAGAGAGTCGAAACGAGCAGTACTTC